The 7 T cell receptor beta chains given below trace back to one sample, sequenced in a study of identical twins. MiXCR, applied by TCRdb to the 5' RACE reads, yields one record per CDR3 protein. The sample lists around 450,000 distinct CDR3 sequences, over 12% occurring once. The same sample was also used in a study of yellow fever vaccine responses in identical twins.

Sequencing was performed on CD4+ T cells sorted from blood. The receptors derive from a woman aged 18 to 35 in good health.

The table lists this clonotype with a few counts. The chain links TRBV7-9 to TRBJ2-3; 11 bases align to TRBD2. Germline loops: CDR1 SEHNR, CDR2 FQNEAQ (reference sequence). V dropped 5 bases and J dropped 0; count of bases not matched to a gene: 4. This CDR3 has 16 residues. CDR3 amino acids: CASSPSGRLSTDTQYF. As DNA, the CDR3 is TGTGCCAGCAGCCCTAGCGGGAGGCTGAGCACAGATACGCAGTATTTT.

The V and J genes are TRBV12-3 or TRBV12-4 and TRBJ1-2; D perhaps matches TRBD1 (6 bases). V lost 8 bases and J 8 bases, leaving 27 bases between the germline ends. The CDR3 has 16 residues. CDR3 nucleotides: TGTGCCAGCCTACCTCTGACAGGAGGACTAACAGGGGGCTACACCTTC. Translating gives CASLPLTGGLTGGYTF.

V and J are TRBV7-2 and TRBJ2-3; TRBD2 matches at 9 bases. The CDR3 sequence is 17 residues long. With V trimmed by 2 bases and J by 2 bases, 8 bases remained unmatched. Germline lookup yields CDR1 SGHTA and CDR2 FQGNSA. CDR3 bases: TGTGCCAGCAGCTTATGGGCTAGCGGGACCCTCACAGATACGCAGTATTTT. Encoded protein: CASSLWASGTLTDTQYF.

In the case of this clonotype: The junction shows a germline mismatch at one end, possibly a read error. The rearrangement uses TRBV11-2 and TRBJ2-4; 9 bases are a match to TRBD1. The length of the CDR3 is 19 residues. Per the germline V gene, CDR1 is SGHAT and CDR2 is FQNNGV. In DNA, the CDR3 is TGTGCCAGCAGCTTAGTTACTGGGGACAGGGCTCTAACCAAAAACGTTCAGTACTTC. Translating it yields CASSLVTGDRALTKNVQYF.

In this sample, this clonotype turned up many times. The J gene is TRBJ1-1, the V gene TRBV28; D is ambiguous. Germline CDR1 and CDR2: MDHEN and SYDVKM. Trimming left V 3 bases short and J 5 bases short, with 16 bases between. There are 15 residues in the CDR3. Written as DNA, the CDR3 is TGTGCCAGCAGTTTCGGTCCCGGACGAGGGACTGAAGCTTTCTTT. Translated, it gives CASSFGPGRGTEAFF.

This clonotype was counted a few times. The V and J genes are TRBV29-1 and TRBJ2-5; no definite D call. The CDR3 extends over 11 amino acids. CDR1 is SQVTM, CDR2 ANQGSEA, per germline. Trimming removed 4 bases at V and 0 bases at J, with 3 bases between. CDR3: CSVGNQETQYF. In nucleotides, the CDR3 is TGCAGCGTTGGGAACCAAGAGACCCAGTACTTC.

This clonotype has only a few counts. The chain is built from TRBV5-1 and TRBJ2-2; 9 nucleotides match TRBD1. Germline trimming cut 0 bases from V and 6 bases from J; bases unmatched to any gene: 3. This CDR3 region has 15 residues. Germline V lookup: CDR1 SGHRS, CDR2 YFSETQ. The CDR3 DNA is TGCGCCAGCAGCTTGGGCGGACAGGGGTCCGGGGAGCTGTTTTTT. As protein: CASSLGGQGSGELFF.